The clone carrying this T cell receptor beta chain appeared a few times. The antigen is not known. Profiling relied on immunoSEQ multiplex PCR, and the TCRdb table lists in-frame clones only, not all of them. The sample contains about 14,000 clones, around three quarters of which appear only once. V lost 7 bases and J 6 bases, leaving 12 bases between the germline ends. In germline, CDR1 is SNHLY, CDR2 FYNNEI. The CDR3 loop spans 12 amino acids. The data stem from a study of early stage breast cancer tumors. Findings and limits, study-wide: Tumors had roughly 2.4-fold higher T cell density and higher clonality than adjacent normal breast tissue.

Material for sequencing was normal breast tissue next to the tumor. The gene calls are TRBV2 and TRBJ1-2; no firm D call. This receptor was taken from a person aged 45-60 years with breast cancer. CDR3 bases: TGTGCCAGCACGGGCAGTGGGAATGGCTACACCTTC. Translating gives CASTGSGNGYTF.